This T cell receptor beta chain emerged from a study of cytomegalovirus exposure and HLA in healthy donors. Notes on the study in general: It was reported that the classifier diagnosed cytomegalovirus status with high specificity and sensitivity in both the original and validation cohorts.

Using immunoSEQ multiplex PCR, the repertoire was profiled, and TCRdb retains in-frame clones only, with some absent. In the table there are over 60,000 clones, around 97% of which are singletons. Trimming pared 3 bases from V and 1 base from J, leaving 3 bases between. Germline CDR1 KGHSH, CDR2 LQKENI. The CDR3 has 12 amino acids. While the first cohort had hundreds of subjects, the donors belonged to the separate validation cohort of roughly 130 subjects. This clone was counted only a few times. What it binds is unknown. The sequence derives from a man younger than 35 in good health and CMV-seronegative. The chain couples TRBV18 to TRBJ1-1; D uncertain. What was sequenced was PBMCs. CDR3 sequence (DNA): TGTGCCAGCTCACCCGGGAACACTGAAGCTTTCTTT. This translates into CASSPGNTEAFF.